This T cell receptor (beta chain) was captured in a study of cytomegalovirus exposure and HLA in healthy donors. The CDR3 runs 15 residues. In germline, CDR1 is MNHNY, CDR2 SVGAGI (reference sequence). V dropped 6 bases and J dropped 2 bases, with 15 bases sitting between them. General study points: In an earlier analysis, about 87% or about 30%: the productive usage of most TCR beta V segments. Diagnosis of cytomegalovirus status made by the classifier reportedly showed high specificity and sensitivity.

It was with 60 Vbeta and 13 Jbeta primers that the PCR ran. The assay was immunoSEQ multiplex PCR, and TCRdb's table has in-frame clones only and misses some. The repertoire holds around 100,000 clones, with over 60% as singletons. Comments on this clone: The antigen remains undetermined.

The chain recombines TRBV6-6 with TRBJ2-3, with D hard to call. What was sequenced was PBMCs. The sequence derives from a female donor in good health and CMV-seropositive. CDR3 bases: TGTGCCAGCAGACCGGTAGTCCAAACCACAGATACGCAGTATTTT. Its translation: CASRPVVQTTDTQYF.